The following is a T cell receptor beta chain sequence with its context. Antigen: not known. Compared with germline, one end of the junction differs, possibly owing to a read error. Other DNA sequences within the sample encode an identical CDR3. The CDR3 runs to 13 residues. Germline CDR1 is LNHDA and CDR2 is SQIVND (reference sequence). Repertoires were generated with immunoSEQ multiplex PCR, while TCRdb's copy carries only in-frame clones and drops some. The data show 15,000 to 20,000 clones, more than 70% seen once. The data were obtained in a study of T cell clonotyping in hematopoietic cell transplantation. Overall study context: Recipients' pretransplant samples followed cytoreduction.

Time point in this sample: recipient sample about 28 days before transplant, after cytoreduction. Recipients were bled about 28 days pretransplant and at posttransplant days 30, 100, 180. Study findings and constraints: At the given depth, recipient repertoires were over 95% de novo clonotypes. No sorting was done, leaving CD4 and CD8 contributions mixed.

The sequence was obtained from a man in his forties or fifties with acute myeloid leukemia. Some clones in this sample may be carry-over from other donors' samples. The chain couples TRBV19 to TRBJ2-5, with unresolved D. The material sequenced was peripheral blood mononuclear cells, taken before stem cell transplant. This chain's CDR3 is CASSVNSQETQYF. The CDR3 bases are TGTGCCAGTAGTGTAAACAGCCAAGAGACTCAGTACTTC.